This T cell receptor beta chain was identified in a study of OX40 agonist ivuxolimab in advanced cancers. The germline CDR1 and CDR2 sequences are MNHNS and SASEGT. V dropped 8 bases and J dropped 8; count of bases not matched to a gene: 14. The CDR3 has 15 residues. Some clones are missing from TCRdb's copy, which holds only in-frame ones; the method was immunoSEQ multiplex PCR. The sample has about 90,000 clones, roughly 93% seen once. Sampled blood was obtained at baseline, cycle 4 day 1, and cycle 7 day 1. The chain combines TRBV6-1 with TRBJ2-1; the match to TRBD1 covers 8 bases. The receptor's source is an adult with an advanced solid tumor such as melanoma, head and neck, liver or kidney cancer. Sequencing was performed on CD4+ or CD8+ T cells sorted from blood, taken in a trial of the OX40 agonist ivuxolimab. The CDR3 DNA sequence: TGTGCCAGCCTCCGGGGGCAGGGGGCGAGGGATGAGCAGTTCTTC. Translation: CASLRGQGARDEQFF.